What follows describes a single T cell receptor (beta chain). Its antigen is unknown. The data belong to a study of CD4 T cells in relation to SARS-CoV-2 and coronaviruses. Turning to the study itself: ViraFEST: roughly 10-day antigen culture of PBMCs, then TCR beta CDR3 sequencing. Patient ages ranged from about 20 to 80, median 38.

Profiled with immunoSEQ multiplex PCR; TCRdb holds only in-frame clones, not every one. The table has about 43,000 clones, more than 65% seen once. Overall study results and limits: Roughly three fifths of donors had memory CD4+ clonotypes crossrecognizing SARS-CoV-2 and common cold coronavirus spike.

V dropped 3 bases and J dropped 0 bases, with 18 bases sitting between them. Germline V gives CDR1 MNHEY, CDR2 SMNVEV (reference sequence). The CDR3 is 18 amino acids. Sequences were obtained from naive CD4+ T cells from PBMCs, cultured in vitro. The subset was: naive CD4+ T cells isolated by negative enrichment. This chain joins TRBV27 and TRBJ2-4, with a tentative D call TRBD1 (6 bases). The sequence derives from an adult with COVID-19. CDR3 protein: CASSLLLTGRGAKNIQYF. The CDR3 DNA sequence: TGTGCCAGCAGTTTGCTCCTAACAGGGCGTGGAGCCAAAAACATTCAGTACTTC.